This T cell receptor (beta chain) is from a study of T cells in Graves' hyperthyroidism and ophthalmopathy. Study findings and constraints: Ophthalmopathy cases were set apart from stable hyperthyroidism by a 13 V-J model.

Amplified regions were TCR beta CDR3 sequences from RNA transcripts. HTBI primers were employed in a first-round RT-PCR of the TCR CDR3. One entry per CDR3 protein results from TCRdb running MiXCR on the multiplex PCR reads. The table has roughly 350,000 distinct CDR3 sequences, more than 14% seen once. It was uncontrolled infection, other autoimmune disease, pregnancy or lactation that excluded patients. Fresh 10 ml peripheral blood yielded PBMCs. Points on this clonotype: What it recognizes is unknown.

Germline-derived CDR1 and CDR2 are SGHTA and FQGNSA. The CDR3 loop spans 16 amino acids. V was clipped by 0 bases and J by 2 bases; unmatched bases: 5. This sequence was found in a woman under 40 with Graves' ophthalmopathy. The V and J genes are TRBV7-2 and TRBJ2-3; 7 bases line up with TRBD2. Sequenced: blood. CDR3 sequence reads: CASSLAGGTYTDTQYF. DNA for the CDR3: TGTGCCAGCAGCTTAGCGGGGGGGACTTACACAGATACGCAGTATTTT.